A selection of T cell receptor beta chains follows, all from one sample in a study of T cell responses to AZD1222 COVID-19 vaccine. Sequencing used immunoSEQ multiplex PCR; TCRdb keeps in-frame clones, though not all of them. Of roughly 35,000 clones listed, 75% to 80% are singletons. The material sequenced was peripheral blood, taken 28 days after the second AZD1222 dose. The receptor source for this set is an adult who received the AZD1222 COVID-19 vaccine. Both conserved end residues are trimmed from each CDR3. Clone size is stated in some rows and not others, as once, few, many or a class when expanded.

size | V | CDR3
- | TRBV6-5 | ASTKRDRDQPQH
- | TRBV4-3 | ASNPGQGKNEKLF
- | TRBV14 | ASSQDVGSRNEQF
- | TRBV24-1 | ATSDSTDRSVRETQY
once | TRBV5-4 | ASSPDRQGAGGNTIY
- | TRBV10-3 | AISGGTGNYGYT
few | TRBV5-6 | ASSLASGGPQQY
few | TRBV19 | ASSGLVWSAGELF
- | TRBV3-1/TRBV3-2 | ASSRSRDRGSTEAF
- | TRBV5-1 | ASSLDLFNYGYT
- | TRBV30 | AWSGQGTSGMFYNEQF
few | TRBV11-1 | ASSPAWREGLDEQF